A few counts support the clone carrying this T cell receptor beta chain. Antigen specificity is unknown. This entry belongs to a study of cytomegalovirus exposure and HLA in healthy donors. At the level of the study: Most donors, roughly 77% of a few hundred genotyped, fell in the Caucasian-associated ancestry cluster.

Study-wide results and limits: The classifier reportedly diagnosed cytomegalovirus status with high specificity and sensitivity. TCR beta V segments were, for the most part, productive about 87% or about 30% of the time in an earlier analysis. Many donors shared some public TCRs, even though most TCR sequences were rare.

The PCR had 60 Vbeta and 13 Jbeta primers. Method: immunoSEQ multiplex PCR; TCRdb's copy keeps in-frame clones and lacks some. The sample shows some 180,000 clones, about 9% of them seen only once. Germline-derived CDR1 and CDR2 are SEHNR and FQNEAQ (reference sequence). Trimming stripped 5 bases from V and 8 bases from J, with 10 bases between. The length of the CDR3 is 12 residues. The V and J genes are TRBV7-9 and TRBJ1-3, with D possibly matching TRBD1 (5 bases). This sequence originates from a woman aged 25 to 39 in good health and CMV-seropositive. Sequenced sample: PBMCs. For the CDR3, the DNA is TGTGCCAGCAGCCGGAGGGGATACACCATATATTTT. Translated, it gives CASSRRGYTIYF. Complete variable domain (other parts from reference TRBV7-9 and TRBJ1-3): DTGVSQNPRHKITKRGQNVTFRCDPISEHNRLYWYRQTLGQGPEFLTYFQNEAQLEKSRLLSDRFSAERPKGSFSTLEIQRTEQGDSAMYLCASSRRGYTIYFGEGSWLTVV.